The 10 T cell receptor beta chains below come from one sample, sequenced in a study of CD8+CD57+ T cells in acquired aplastic anemia. The template used for profiling TCR beta VDJ and CDR3 was genomic DNA. TCRdb re-analysed the reads in MiXCR, keeping a single row per CDR3 protein. This table holds approximately 270,000 distinct CDR3 sequences, approximately 57% found once. The source material was sorted CD4+, CD8+, or CD8+CD57+ T cells (not recorded which) from PBMCs. These receptors all stem from a human donor with severe aplastic anemia or a healthy control (not recorded which).

The chain combines TRBV2 with TRBJ2-6; TRBD1 aligns across 7 bases. The CDR3 contains 17 residues. The germline V gene encodes CDR1 SNHLY and CDR2 FYNNEI. Unmatched junction bases numbered 9, after V lost 3 bases and J lost 4 bases. CDR3 DNA: TGTGCCAGCAGTGACGACAGGGTTCCGGGCGGGGCCAACGTCCTGACTTTC. The encoded protein is CASSDDRVPGGANVLTF.

This chain links TRBV7-9 with TRBJ1-6; 7 nucleotides align to TRBD1. Looked up from germline, CDR1 is SEHNR and CDR2 is FQNEAQ (reference sequence). CDR3 length: 14 residues. J lost 8 bases, V lost 5 bases, and 6 bases had no gene match. As DNA, the CDR3 is TGTGCCAGCAGCCGAGGACAGGACTATTCACCCCTCCACTTT. Protein sequence: CASSRGQDYSPLHF.

This chain links TRBV29-1 with TRBJ1-2; D is ambiguous. The ends were cut back, 3 bases at V and 0 bases at J, with 11 bases in the middle. There are 14 residues in the CDR3. Germline lookup yields CDR1 SQVTM and CDR2 ANQGSEA. For the CDR3, the DNA is TGCAGCGTTGATTCGGGGAATCCTAACTATGGCTACACCTTC. Protein product: CSVDSGNPNYGYTF.

The chain uses TRBV19 and TRBJ1-3; TRBD1 is a possible D gene (6 bases). The V gene's germline CDR1 is LNHDA and CDR2 SQIVND (reference sequence). There are 13 residues in the CDR3. The V and J ends lost 7 bases and 4 bases respectively, with 11 bases between them. The DNA for the CDR3 is TGTGCCAGTACGACAGGAGCAGGAAACACCATATATTTT. It is translated as CASTTGAGNTIYF.

This clonotype was seen a handful of times. V gene TRBV24-1 combines with J gene TRBJ2-3; D could derive from TRBD1 or TRBD2 (5 bases each). The CDR3 contains 12 residues. Germline V lookup: CDR1 KGHDR, CDR2 SFDVKD. Trimming shortened V by 8 bases and J by 5 bases, and 10 bases separated the two germline ends. The CDR3 DNA is TGTGCCACCAACGGGGCAGGAGATACGCAGTATTTT. Protein product: CATNGAGDTQYF.

The chain couples TRBV29-1 to TRBJ2-7; TRBD1 matches at 8 bases. Germline CDR1 reads SQVTM; CDR2 reads ANQGSEA. The CDR3 totals 15 residues. The junction had 14 bases not matched to a gene; V was cut back by 6 bases and J by 4 bases. This CDR3 is CSVAVRGQGAYEQYF. The CDR3 nucleotides are TGCAGCGTCGCAGTAAGAGGACAGGGAGCGTACGAGCAGTACTTC.

The chain recombines TRBV5-6 with TRBJ2-1; 8 nucleotides agree with TRBD1. Germline CDR1 reads SGHDT; CDR2 reads YYEEEE. V was pared by 5 bases and J by 9 bases, with 10 bases of the junction left unmatched. CDR3 length: 14 residues. The CDR3 spells CASSGQGALGEQFF. The CDR3 nucleotides read TGTGCCAGCAGTGGGCAGGGGGCTTTGGGTGAGCAGTTCTTC.

This rearrangement joins TRBV7-2 to TRBJ2-1; 10 nucleotides line up with TRBD2. This CDR3 is 16 amino acids long. The trim removed 6 bases at V and 8 bases at J, leaving 13 bases unmatched. Germline CDR1 SGHTA, CDR2 FQGNSA. CDR3: CASSLTSGVTSHEQFF. The CDR3 nucleotides are TGTGCCAGCAGTCTTACTAGCGGGGTAACCTCCCATGAGCAGTTCTTC.

Concerning this clonotype itself: At one of its ends the junction is not consistent with the germline gene, which may arise from a read error. The genes are TRBV6-2 or TRBV6-3 and TRBJ2-1, with 7 positions matching TRBD2. The germline V gene encodes CDR1 MNHEY and CDR2 SVGEGT. The length of the CDR3 is 15 residues. CDR3 sequence reads: CASSTFGGGRDEQLF. The CDR3 bases are TGTGCCAGCAGTACTTTTGGCGGGGGAAGGGATGAGCAGTTGTTC.

The chain joins TRBV9 to TRBJ1-6; 9 bases fit TRBD1. The CDR3 is 14 amino acids. Germline CDR1 is SGDLS and CDR2 is YYNGEE. V was clipped by 2 bases and J by 10 bases; unmatched bases: 4. CDR3 region: CASSVGQGVSPLHF. The CDR3 DNA sequence: TGTGCCAGCAGCGTGGGACAGGGTGTCTCACCCCTCCACTTT. The variable domain in full, with the rest retrieved from reference TRBV9 and TRBJ1-6, is DSGVTQTPKHLITATGQRVTLRCSPRSGDLSVYWYQQSLDQGLQFLIQYYNGEERAKGNILERFSAQQFPDLHSELNLSSLELGDSALYFCASSVGQGVSPLHFGNGTRLTVT.